The source of this TCR beta chain is a study of T cell responses to AZD1222 COVID-19 vaccine. As concerns this clone: Its antigen is not known.

Assay used: immunoSEQ multiplex PCR; TCRdb lists only in-frame clones, some missing. The sample shows 97,000 or so clones, 90% to 95% of them seen only once. Overall study findings and caveats: After the peak T cell response, and only then, were repertoires sampled. Among AZD1222 vaccinees, only five or six were seropositive at baseline.

The germline V gene has CDR1 MNHEY and CDR2 SMNVEV (reference sequence). The CDR3 has 14 residues. Trimming shortened V by 4 bases and J by 3 bases, and 11 bases separated the two germline ends. The source was peripheral blood, collected 28 days after the second AZD1222 dose. This chain connects TRBV27 to TRBJ2-3; D unresolved. This TCR was sampled from an adult who received the AZD1222 COVID-19 vaccine. The CDR3 sequence: CASSSYTLTDTQYF. CDR3 coding DNA: TGTGCCAGCAGTTCCTACACTTTGACAGATACGCAGTATTTT.